This T cell receptor beta chain was observed in a study of cytomegalovirus exposure and HLA in healthy donors. General observations from the study: In a later analysis, an Asian-associated ancestry cluster reportedly showed fewer N-insertions than the 666-donor mean. Being productive about 87% or about 30% of the time was typical of most TCR beta V segments in an earlier analysis. Beyond CMV serostatus, there was no information to go on about immune exposure.

This CDR3 contains 16 residues. Germline CDR1 is SGHNT and CDR2 is YYREEE (reference sequence). The V gene end was trimmed by 5 bases and the J gene end by 5 bases; junction bases not matched to a gene: 10. Researchers ran the PCR with 60 Vbeta and 13 Jbeta primers. TCRdb keeps only in-frame clones here, not all; method: immunoSEQ multiplex PCR. The sample carries about 160,000 clones, 70% to 80% recorded once. A remark on this clone: What it recognizes is unknown.

V is TRBV5-4 and J is TRBJ2-2, with 9 bases fitting TRBD2. The TCR originated in a man aged 55 to 70 in good health and CMV-seronegative. The sample taken for sequencing was PBMCs. This chain's CDR3 is CASRSGLAGGTGELFF. The CDR3 nucleotides read TGTGCCAGCAGATCAGGCTTGGCGGGGGGGACCGGGGAGCTGTTTTTT. Looking up the rest from reference TRBV5-4 and TRBJ2-2 gives the full variable domain: ETGVTQSPTHLIKTRGQQVTLRCSSQSGHNTVSWYQQALGQGPQFIFQYYREEENGRGNFPPRFSGLQFPNYSSELNVNALELDDSALYLCASRSGLAGGTGELFFGEGSRLTVL.